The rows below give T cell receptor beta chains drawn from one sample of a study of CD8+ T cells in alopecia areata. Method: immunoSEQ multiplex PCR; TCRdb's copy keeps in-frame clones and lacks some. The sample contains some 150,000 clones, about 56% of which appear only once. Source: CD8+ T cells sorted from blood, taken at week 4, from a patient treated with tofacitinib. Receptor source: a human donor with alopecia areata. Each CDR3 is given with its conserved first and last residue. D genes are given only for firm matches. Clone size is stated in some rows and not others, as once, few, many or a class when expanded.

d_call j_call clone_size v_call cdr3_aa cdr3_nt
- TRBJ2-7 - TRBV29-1 CSVETPSSASYEQYF TGCAGCGTTGAAACCCCCTCGTCGGCCTCCTACGAGCAGTACTTC
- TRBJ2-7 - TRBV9 CASSPRPSYEQYF TGTGCCAGCAGTCCGAGGCCTTCCTACGAGCAGTACTTC
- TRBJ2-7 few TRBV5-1 CASSSNFYEQYF TGCGCCAGCAGCTCAAACTTCTACGAGCAGTACTTC
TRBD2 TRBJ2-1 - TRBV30 CACLQGAGVLNEQFF TGTGCCTGCCTTCAGGGAGCGGGGGTTCTCAATGAGCAGTTCTTC
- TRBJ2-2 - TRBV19 CASTPPGHHPGELFF TGTGCCAGTACCCCTCCGGGACACCATCCCGGGGAGCTGTTTTTT
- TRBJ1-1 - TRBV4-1 CASSQGWGARGNTEAFF TGCGCCAGCAGCCAGGGATGGGGGGCGCGGGGGAACACTGAAGCTTTCTTT
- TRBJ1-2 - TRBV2 CASSPGSPLVYGYTF TGTGCCAGCAGCCCCGGGTCCCCCCTCGTTTATGGCTACACCTTC
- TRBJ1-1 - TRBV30 CAWSATIRGTEAFF TGTGCCTGGAGTGCCACGATAAGGGGCACTGAAGCTTTCTTT
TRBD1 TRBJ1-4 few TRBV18 CASSSGTGMPTNEKLFF TGTGCCAGCTCGTCCGGGACAGGGATGCCAACTAATGAAAAACTGTTTTTT
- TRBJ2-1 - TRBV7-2 CASSLVLGPRGDEQFF TGTGCCAGCAGCTTAGTTTTGGGGCCTCGAGGGGATGAGCAGTTCTTC
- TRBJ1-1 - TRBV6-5 CASSYGAEAFF TGTGCCAGCAGTTACGGGGCAGAAGCTTTCTTT
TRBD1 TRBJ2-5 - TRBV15 CATSRRTGGRETQYF TGTGCCACCAGCCGCCGGACAGGGGGTAGAGAGACCCAGTACTTC
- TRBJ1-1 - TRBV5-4 CASSFGWAEAFF TGTGCCAGCAGCTTTGGCTGGGCTGAAGCTTTCTTT
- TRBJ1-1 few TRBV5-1 CASSSTGMWTRAGDTEAFF TGCGCCAGCAGCTCGACCGGGATGTGGACACGGGCGGGAGACACTGAAGCTTTCTTT
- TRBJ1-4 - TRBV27 CASRDSFTTNEKLFF TGTGCCAGCAGGGACAGTTTTACAACTAATGAAAAACTGTTTTTT
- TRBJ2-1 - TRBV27 CASSLSMWGAGIYNEQFF TGTGCCAGCAGTTTATCGATGTGGGGGGCGGGGATTTACAATGAGCAGTTCTTC